These 30 T cell receptor beta chains share one sample of origin, sequenced in a study of cytomegalovirus exposure and HLA in healthy donors. This PCR relied on a set of 60 Vbeta primers and 13 Jbeta primers. Only in-frame clones appear in the TCRdb table, and some are missing; sequencing was by immunoSEQ multiplex PCR. In the table there are under 90,000 clones, 70% to 85% of which are singletons. The sample comprised PBMCs. The source is a man aged 45 to 65 in good health and CMV-seropositive.

The chain is built from TRBV15 and TRBJ1-4; D is possibly TRBD1 (6 bases). The CDR3 length is 15 residues. The germline gives CDR1 LNHNV, CDR2 YYDKDF (reference sequence). V was cut by 0 bases and J by 1 base, with 6 bases left in between. CDR3 bases: TGTGCCACCAGCAGAGAGGACAGAACTAATGAAAAACTGTTTTTT. It specifies CATSREDRTNEKLFF.

This chain links TRBV6-5 with TRBJ1-5, with D hard to call. Germline lookup yields CDR1 MNHEY and CDR2 SVGAGI. V lost 2 bases to trimming and J lost 1 base, with 9 bases between them. CDR3 size: 15 residues. This chain's CDR3 is CASSYAFQSNQPQHF. The CDR3 nucleotides are TGTGCCAGCAGTTACGCTTTCCAGAGCAATCAGCCCCAGCATTTT.

This chain links TRBV11-3 with TRBJ2-3; TRBD2 matches 12 bases. The CDR3 is made up of 17 amino acids. Germline trimming cut 5 bases from V and 3 bases from J; bases unmatched to any gene: 9. Germline-derived CDR1 and CDR2 are SGHNT and YENEEA. CDR3 DNA sequence: TGTGCCAGCAGCCCCCCCCTGGGACTAGCGGGTACAGATACGCAGTATTTT. Translation: CASSPPLGLAGTDTQYF.

The CDR3 region has the DNA TGTGCCAGTAGTTTCGCAGGTGCCGAGCAGTACTTC. Translation: CASSFAGAEQYF. The chain is built from TRBV19 and TRBJ2-7; D call uncertain. The V gene lost 5 bases and the J gene lost 6 bases, with 11 bases spanning the gap. Germline assignment: CDR1 LNHDA and CDR2 SQIVND (reference sequence). CDR3 size: 12 residues.

CDR3: CAISESRSRAQNGYTF. The CDR3 DNA follows: TGTGCCATCAGTGAGTCGAGGTCCAGGGCCCAGAATGGCTACACCTTC. The chain has TRBV10-3 and TRBJ1-2; perhaps TRBD1 as D (5 bases). CDR3 size: 16 residues. The ends were cut back, 0 bases at V and 6 bases at J, with 17 bases in the middle. Germline values: CDR1 ENHRY, CDR2 SYGVKD.

V gene TRBV5-1 combines with J gene TRBJ2-1, with 8 bases aligning to TRBD1. Per the germline V gene, CDR1 is SGHRS and CDR2 is YFSETQ. The CDR3 runs to 15 residues. V shed 0 bases, J shed 6 bases, and the junction held 5 bases outside the gene matches. Written as DNA, the CDR3 is TGCGCCAGCAGCTTGGCGACAGGGGTAGGCAATGAGCAGTTCTTC. As protein: CASSLATGVGNEQFF. The full variable domain, rest sourced from reference TRBV5-1 and TRBJ2-1, is KAGVTQTPRYLIKTRGQQVTLSCSPISGHRSVSWYQQTPGQGLQFLFEYFSETQRNKGNFPGRFSGRQFSNSRSEMNVSTLELGDSALYLCASSLATGVGNEQFFGPGTRLTVL.

V is TRBV5-1 and J is TRBJ2-5, with 7 bases fitting TRBD2. This CDR3 comprises 16 residues. Germline lookup yields CDR1 SGHRS and CDR2 YFSETQ. Unmatched junction bases numbered 6, after V lost 0 bases and J lost 1 base. CDR3 region: CASSLVGSGVQETQYF. The CDR3 bases are TGCGCCAGCAGCTTGGTAGGCAGCGGGGTCCAAGAGACCCAGTACTTC.

The genes are TRBV7-2 and TRBJ2-7; maybe TRBD1 (5 bases). The CDR3 covers 13 residues. The V and J ends lost 3 bases and 1 base respectively, with 7 bases between them. Looked up from germline, CDR1 is SGHTA and CDR2 is FQGNSA. Here the CDR3 reads CASSFDSSYEQYF. In DNA, the CDR3 is TGTGCCAGCAGCTTTGACAGTTCCTACGAGCAGTACTTC.

The V call is TRBV6-1, the J call TRBJ1-5, with 8 nucleotides matching TRBD1. Germline-derived CDR1 and CDR2 are MNHNS and SASEGT. V trimming: 4 bases; J trimming: 0 bases; junction bases outside the gene matches: 2. CDR3 length equals 15 residues. CDR3 region: CASSGTGISNQPQHF. In DNA, the CDR3 is TGTGCCAGCAGTGGGACAGGGATTAGCAATCAGCCCCAGCATTTT.

The chain couples TRBV7-2 to TRBJ1-5; D remains unclear. CDR3 size: 16 residues. Germline assignment: CDR1 SGHTA and CDR2 FQGNSA. The ends were cut back, 6 bases at V and 5 bases at J, with 20 bases in the middle. The CDR3 bases are TGTGCCAGCAGTCGAGGTCCGGGGAGCGGGGATCAGCCCCAGCATTTT. This encodes CASSRGPGSGDQPQHF. Drawing the rest from reference TRBV7-2 and TRBJ1-5, the complete variable domain is GAGVSQSPSNKVTEKGKDVELRCDPISGHTALYWYRQSLGQGLEFLIYFQGNSAPDKSGLPSDRFSAERTGGSVSTLTIQRTQQEDSAVYLCASSRGPGSGDQPQHFGDGTRLSIL.

Notes on this clone: Other nucleotide sequences from this sample produce the same CDR3. The chain employs TRBV2 and TRBJ1-2, with a weak D call TRBD1 (5 bases). Per the germline V gene, CDR1 is SNHLY and CDR2 is FYNNEI. V lost 4 bases to trimming and J lost 7 bases, with 16 bases between them. The CDR3 loop spans 14 amino acids. CDR3 DNA: TGTGCCAGCAGTGGGGAAAGACAGCCTACTGGCTACACCTTC. This codes for CASSGERQPTGYTF.

The chain recombines TRBV7-9 with TRBJ1-5, with 8 positions matching TRBD1. This CDR3 has 15 residues. V was clipped by 8 bases and J by 2 bases; unmatched bases: 8. Germline V lookup: CDR1 SEHNR, CDR2 FQNEAQ (reference sequence). The CDR3, as DNA: TGTGCCAGCTCTCAGGGGGCGATCGGCAATCAGCCCCAGCATTTT. Protein sequence: CASSQGAIGNQPQHF.

This clone is deemed medium-sized. The rearrangement uses TRBV6-1 and TRBJ1-3; no clear D. CDR1 is MNHNS, CDR2 SASEGT, per germline. The V gene lost 2 bases and the J gene lost 3 bases, with 11 bases spanning the gap. The CDR3 has 15 residues. The CDR3 DNA follows: TGTGCCAGCAGTGAACCGAATCTCAGTGGAAACACCATATATTTT. As protein: CASSEPNLSGNTIYF.

The chain has TRBV30 and TRBJ1-2, with a weak D call TRBD1 (6 bases). The CDR3 consists of 15 residues. V was cut by 4 bases and J by 4 bases, with 19 bases left in between. The germline gives CDR1 GTSNPN, CDR2 SVGIG (reference sequence). The CDR3 sequence: CAWIGGVDSSYGYTF. In nucleotides, the CDR3 is TGTGCCTGGATAGGGGGGGTGGATTCGAGCTATGGCTACACCTTC.

Regarding this clone: Its ends do not fully match the called genes, so a read error is possible. This sequence joins TRBV7-9 and TRBJ1-4; no clear D. Germline-derived CDR1 and CDR2 are SEHNR and FQNEAQ (reference sequence). This CDR3 contains 13 residues. The chain's CDR3 is CSSMSVTNEKLFF. The DNA of the CDR3 is TGTTCCAGCATGTCAGTGACTAATGAAAAACTGTTTTTT.

J is TRBJ2-7 and V is TRBV5-1; D unresolved. This CDR3 has 12 amino acids. CDR1 and CDR2 (germline): SGHRS, YFSETQ. The germline V and J ends were trimmed by 0 bases and 5 bases, with 6 bases remaining between them. This CDR3 reads CASSLVEDEQYF. CDR3 in DNA: TGCGCCAGCAGCTTGGTAGAGGACGAGCAGTACTTC. Complete variable domain (other parts from reference TRBV5-1 and TRBJ2-7): KAGVTQTPRYLIKTRGQQVTLSCSPISGHRSVSWYQQTPGQGLQFLFEYFSETQRNKGNFPGRFSGRQFSNSRSEMNVSTLELGDSALYLCASSLVEDEQYFGPGTRLTVT.

In the case of this clone: Mismatch with germline at one junction end may stem from a read error. V and J are TRBV7-9 and TRBJ2-5, with unresolved D. Germline assignment: CDR1 SEHNR and CDR2 FQNEAQ (reference sequence). There are 16 residues in the CDR3. In DNA form, the CDR3 reads TGTTCCAGCAGCTTGCGGTTAGTCAGCGAACAAGAGACCCAGTACTTC. It is translated as CSSSLRLVSEQETQYF. Combining the CDR3 with reference TRBV7-9 and TRBJ2-5 gives the whole variable domain DTGVSQNPRHKITKRGQNVTFRCDPISEHNRLYWYRQTLGQGPEFLTYFQNEAQLEKSRLLSDRFSAERPKGSFSTLEIQRTEQGDSAMYLCSSSLRLVSEQETQYFGPGTRLLVL.

This chain connects TRBV6-5 to TRBJ2-3, with D perhaps TRBD1 (5 bases). The V end was cut by 4 bases, the J end by 1 base, with 12 bases between. Looked up from germline, CDR1 is MNHEY and CDR2 is SVGAGI. CDR3 size: 15 residues. The CDR3 protein is CASSWTDTGTDTQYF. Here the CDR3 DNA reads TGTGCCAGCAGTTGGACGGACACCGGCACAGATACGCAGTATTTT.

The chain joins TRBV5-4 to TRBJ1-1, with D unresolved. Looked up from germline, CDR1 is SGHNT and CDR2 is YYREEE (reference sequence). The V end lost 0 bases, the J end lost 0 bases, and 12 bases lay between the germline ends. This CDR3 is 16 amino acids long. The CDR3 reads CASSLAGVLMNTEAFF. The CDR3 DNA follows: TGTGCCAGCAGCTTGGCCGGGGTCTTGATGAACACTGAAGCTTTCTTT. Looking up the rest from reference TRBV5-4 and TRBJ1-1 gives the full variable domain: ETGVTQSPTHLIKTRGQQVTLRCSSQSGHNTVSWYQQALGQGPQFIFQYYREEENGRGNFPPRFSGLQFPNYSSELNVNALELDDSALYLCASSLAGVLMNTEAFFGQGTRLTVV.

This chain uses TRBV4-1 with TRBJ1-2, with D unclear. V shed 1 base and J shed 7 bases, with 10 bases lying between them. Germline CDR1 MGHRA, CDR2 YSYEKL. The CDR3 consists of 13 residues. The CDR3, as DNA: TGCGCCAGCAGCCAAGGAACAGCCTCTGGCTACACCTTC. As protein: CASSQGTASGYTF.

The chain is built from TRBV5-1 and TRBJ2-7; D might be TRBD1 (8 bases). The germline V gene has CDR1 SGHRS and CDR2 YFSETQ. This CDR3 has 16 residues. Trimming removed 4 bases at V and 6 bases at J, with 23 bases between. The CDR3 bases are TGCGCCAGCAGCCCCTCGGGGAGGGGACAGGTGGGCGAGCAGTACTTC. Translated: CASSPSGRGQVGEQYF.

CDR3 nucleotides: TGCGCCAGCAGCCAAGGGTCCGGGAGGGCCCAAGAGACCCAGTACTTC. Its protein is CASSQGSGRAQETQYF. The J gene is TRBJ2-5, the V gene TRBV4-1, with TRBD2 identical over 8 bases. Germline V lookup: CDR1 MGHRA, CDR2 YSYEKL. V was clipped by 1 base and J by 1 base; unmatched bases: 5. The CDR3 has 16 residues.

About this clone: The junction departs from the called germline gene at one end, perhaps through a read error. V gene TRBV7-9 combines with J gene TRBJ1-1; possible D gene TRBD1, 5 bases. The germline V gene has CDR1 SEHNR and CDR2 FQNEAQ (reference sequence). The CDR3 is made up of 13 amino acids. CDR3 bases: TGTTCCAGCAGCTTAGGACAGAACACTGAAGCTTTCTTT. The encoded protein is CSSSLGQNTEAFF.

The chain uses TRBV30 and TRBJ2-7, with D maybe TRBD2 (6 bases). Per germline, CDR1 GTSNPN and CDR2 SVGIG (reference sequence). This CDR3 is built from 12 residues. V was clipped by 7 bases and J by 4 bases, with 14 bases between them. The CDR3 region is CASSVGLYEQYF. In nucleotides, the CDR3 is TGTGCCTCCTCAGTGGGACTTTACGAGCAGTACTTC.

CDR3 region: CASSRDSFSEQFF. The CDR3 coding sequence is TGCGCCAGCAGCCGGGACAGCTTCTCGGAGCAGTTCTTC. V is TRBV5-1 and J is TRBJ2-1, with 7 bases lining up with TRBD1. The CDR3 is made up of 13 amino acids. With V trimmed by 4 bases and J by 10 bases, 8 bases remained unmatched. Germline CDR1 SGHRS, CDR2 YFSETQ.

The genes are TRBV7-2 and TRBJ2-2, with TRBD1 as a possible D gene (6 bases). Per the germline V gene, CDR1 is SGHTA and CDR2 is FQGNSA. The CDR3 runs to 17 residues. V lost 2 bases and J lost 7, with 20 bases in between. The CDR3 here is CASSLWAGAMGIGELFF. The CDR3 DNA follows: TGTGCCAGCAGCTTATGGGCAGGGGCCATGGGGATCGGGGAGCTGTTTTTT. The full variable domain, completed using reference TRBV7-2 and TRBJ2-2, is GAGVSQSPSNKVTEKGKDVELRCDPISGHTALYWYRQSLGQGLEFLIYFQGNSAPDKSGLPSDRFSAERTGGSVSTLTIQRTQQEDSAVYLCASSLWAGAMGIGELFFGEGSRLTVL.

This clone appeared a single time. The chain has TRBV10-3 and TRBJ2-5; 7 positions agree with TRBD1. The CDR3 is 14 amino acids. Trimming cost V 5 bases and J 1 base; bases outside gene matches: 4. The germline V gene encodes CDR1 ENHRY and CDR2 SYGVKD. The CDR3 sequence: CAISIRTGQETQYF. The CDR3 coding sequence is TGTGCCATCAGTATCAGGACAGGCCAAGAGACCCAGTACTTC.

The chain has TRBV7-3 and TRBJ2-2; D gene unclear. There are 14 residues in the CDR3. Trimming shortened V by 5 bases and J by 6 bases, and 13 bases separated the two germline ends. Germline values: CDR1 SGHTA, CDR2 FQGTGA. The CDR3 reads CASSLLPSAGELFF. The DNA for the CDR3 is TGTGCCAGCAGCCTACTCCCCTCTGCCGGGGAGCTGTTTTTT.

The chain links TRBV11-3 to TRBJ2-7; D call uncertain. The ends were cut back, 1 base at V and 3 bases at J, with 10 bases in the middle. The CDR3 extends over 14 amino acids. Per the germline V gene, CDR1 is SGHNT and CDR2 is YENEEA. The DNA for the CDR3 is TGTGCCAGCAGCTTAGTTTCAGGATTCTACGAGCAGTACTTC. Translating it yields CASSLVSGFYEQYF.

V and J are TRBV11-3 and TRBJ2-7; D possibly corresponds to TRBD2 (5 bases). Germline CDR1 reads SGHNT; CDR2 reads YENEEA. V was cut by 4 bases and J by 7 bases, with 11 bases left in between. The CDR3 extends over 12 amino acids. The CDR3 here is CASSSGVGEQYF. CDR3 nucleotides: TGTGCCAGCAGCTCCGGGGTCGGGGAGCAGTACTTC.